These T cell receptor beta chains were read from a single sample in a study of T cell changes during pregnancy in multiple sclerosis. Data came from immunoSEQ multiplex PCR; TCRdb stores just in-frame clones and leaves some out. The table shows under 75,000 clones, with about 91% occurring only once. The material was peripheral blood, obtained in the first trimester of pregnancy. The receptors come from a female donor with multiple sclerosis, enrolled in a pregnancy study. Both conserved end residues are part of each CDR3. Fields, in order: J gene, D gene, CDR3 length, clone size, V gene, CDR3 DNA, CDR3 protein. The D gene is left open where the match is weak. Size is stated for part of the rows, as once, few or many counts, or as a class when the clone is expanded.

j_gene: TRBJ1-1
d_gene: NA
len: 15
abundance: NA
v_gene: TRBV6-5
CDR3nt: TGTGCCAGCAGTTACTCGCCACTCCGGAACACTGAAGCTTTCTTT
CDR3aa: CASSYSPLRNTEAFF

j_gene: TRBJ1-2
d_gene: TRBD1
len: 13
abundance: once
v_gene: TRBV6-1
CDR3nt: TGTGCCAGCAGCGACCGGGACAGAGGGGGCTACACCTTC
CDR3aa: CASSDRDRGGYTF

j_gene: TRBJ2-5
d_gene: TRBD1
len: 13
abundance: NA
v_gene: TRBV25-1
CDR3nt: TGTGCCAGCAGTGGACAGGGGGAAGAGACCCAGTACTTC
CDR3aa: CASSGQGEETQYF

j_gene: TRBJ2-7
d_gene: NA
len: 16
abundance: NA
v_gene: TRBV6-1
CDR3nt: TGTGCCAGCAGTGAAGCGCAGGGCCAGGGGAGCCACGAGCAGTACTTC
CDR3aa: CASSEAQGQGSHEQYF

j_gene: TRBJ1-1
d_gene: TRBD1
len: 15
abundance: NA
v_gene: TRBV6-1
CDR3nt: TGTGCCCTCTGGCCGGAGGGGGCCGGTGGCACTGAAGCTTTCTTT
CDR3aa: CALWPEGAGGTEAFF

j_gene: TRBJ2-7
d_gene: TRBD1
len: 12
abundance: NA
v_gene: TRBV6-1
CDR3nt: TGTGCCAGCACGGGCAGGGGGTACGAGCAGTACTTC
CDR3aa: CASTGRGYEQYF

j_gene: TRBJ2-1
d_gene: TRBD2
len: 18
abundance: NA
v_gene: TRBV7-8
CDR3nt: TGTGCCAGCAGCTTACCACCTGTCTACCAGCGGGGCTACAATGAGCAGTTCTTC
CDR3aa: CASSLPPVYQRGYNEQFF

j_gene: TRBJ2-5
d_gene: NA
len: 13
abundance: NA
v_gene: TRBV30
CDR3nt: TGTGCCTGGAGTTTAACAGGGTGGGAGACCCAGTACTTC
CDR3aa: CAWSLTGWETQYF

j_gene: TRBJ2-1
d_gene: TRBD2
len: 16
abundance: NA
v_gene: TRBV7-2
CDR3nt: TGTGCCAGCAGCTTATCTCCCCGCGGGAGGGCCTTTGAGCAGTTCTTC
CDR3aa: CASSLSPRGRAFEQFF

j_gene: TRBJ1-6
d_gene: NA
len: 14
abundance: NA
v_gene: TRBV5-6
CDR3nt: TGTGCCAGCAGCGAGATAACAGGGAGTTCACCCCTCCACTTT
CDR3aa: CASSEITGSSPLHF

j_gene: TRBJ2-2
d_gene: TRBD1
len: 17
abundance: NA
v_gene: TRBV19
CDR3nt: TGTGCCACTAACCCTAGTAGGGGACAGGGAGTTGCCGGGGAGCTGTTTTTT
CDR3aa: CATNPSRGQGVAGELFF

j_gene: TRBJ2-1
d_gene: NA
len: 16
abundance: NA
v_gene: TRBV19
CDR3nt: TGTGCCAGTAGTATAGCTCCCGGACAGCCGGGGCATGAGCAGTTCTTC
CDR3aa: CASSIAPGQPGHEQFF

j_gene: TRBJ1-2
d_gene: NA
len: 14
abundance: NA
v_gene: TRBV5-1
CDR3nt: TGCGCCAGCAGCTTTTTTACAGAAGAGTATGGCTACACCTTC
CDR3aa: CASSFFTEEYGYTF

j_gene: TRBJ2-7
d_gene: TRBD2
len: 15
abundance: NA
v_gene: TRBV7-2
CDR3nt: TGTGCCAGCAGCCCTCTAGCGGGAGGGGCCTACGAGCAGTACTTC
CDR3aa: CASSPLAGGAYEQYF

j_gene: TRBJ2-2
d_gene: TRBD1
len: 14
abundance: NA
v_gene: TRBV6-1
CDR3nt: TGTGCCAGCAAGATACAGGGGACGACCGGGGAGCTGTTTTTT
CDR3aa: CASKIQGTTGELFF

j_gene: TRBJ2-1
d_gene: TRBD2
len: 15
abundance: NA
v_gene: TRBV11-2
CDR3nt: TGTGCCAGCAGCCCCGGGACTAGCGGTGGCAATGAGCAGTTCTTC
CDR3aa: CASSPGTSGGNEQFF

j_gene: TRBJ2-5
d_gene: TRBD2
len: 14
abundance: NA
v_gene: TRBV18
CDR3nt: TGTGCCAGCTCTCCCCCGACTAGCGTAAAGACCCAGTACTTC
CDR3aa: CASSPPTSVKTQYF

j_gene: TRBJ1-3
d_gene: NA
len: 13
abundance: NA
v_gene: TRBV5-6
CDR3nt: TGTGCCAGCAGCTTGACCGCAGCGAACACCATATATTTT
CDR3aa: CASSLTAANTIYF

j_gene: TRBJ2-5
d_gene: TRBD2
len: 17
abundance: NA
v_gene: TRBV15
CDR3nt: TGTGCCACCAGCAGAGGGGGGACTAGCGGGTTGCAAGAGACCCAGTACTTC
CDR3aa: CATSRGGTSGLQETQYF

j_gene: TRBJ1-2
d_gene: NA
len: 13
abundance: NA
v_gene: TRBV15
CDR3nt: TGTGCCACCACCACCGCGGGGACCTATGGCTACACCTTC
CDR3aa: CATTTAGTYGYTF

j_gene: TRBJ2-2
d_gene: NA
len: 16
abundance: NA
v_gene: TRBV23-1
CDR3nt: TGCGCCAGCAGTCAATCAAGGGGCGCGAACACCGGGGAGCTGTTTTTT
CDR3aa: CASSQSRGANTGELFF

j_gene: TRBJ2-1
d_gene: TRBD1
len: 15
abundance: NA
v_gene: TRBV2
CDR3nt: TGTGCCAGCAGCCGCCCGGGACAGGGATACAATGAGCAGTTCTTC
CDR3aa: CASSRPGQGYNEQFF

j_gene: TRBJ1-6
d_gene: NA
len: 15
abundance: NA
v_gene: TRBV5-1
CDR3nt: TGCGCCAGCAGCCCCACTGGCGCCGGGGGGTCACCCCTCCACTTT
CDR3aa: CASSPTGAGGSPLHF

j_gene: TRBJ1-3
d_gene: NA
len: 17
abundance: NA
v_gene: TRBV12-2
CDR3nt: TGTGCAAGTCGCTCAGGGGGCCAAACACCCCATAAGTACACCATATATTTT
CDR3aa: CASRSGGQTPHKYTIYF

j_gene: TRBJ2-3
d_gene: TRBD1
len: 14
abundance: NA
v_gene: TRBV28
CDR3nt: TGTGCCGCCTCCGGGACAGGGATCGCAGATACGCAGTATTTT
CDR3aa: CAASGTGIADTQYF

j_gene: TRBJ1-3
d_gene: NA
len: 16
abundance: NA
v_gene: TRBV28
CDR3nt: TGTGCCAGCAGTTTGCCGACTCCCCGCTCTGGAAACACCATATATTTT
CDR3aa: CASSLPTPRSGNTIYF

j_gene: TRBJ1-1
d_gene: TRBD1
len: 15
abundance: once
v_gene: TRBV23-1
CDR3nt: TGCGCCAGCAGTCAAGGACAGGACGGGAACACTGAAGCTTTCTTT
CDR3aa: CASSQGQDGNTEAFF

j_gene: TRBJ1-3
d_gene: NA
len: 15
abundance: NA
v_gene: TRBV7-2
CDR3nt: TGTGCCAGCAGCCCGCGGGGTCCTGGGGGAAACACCATATATTTT
CDR3aa: CASSPRGPGGNTIYF

j_gene: TRBJ2-3
d_gene: NA
len: 15
abundance: NA
v_gene: TRBV27
CDR3nt: TGTGCCAGCAGTTCCCTCCTTTCTAGCACAGATACGCAGTATTTT
CDR3aa: CASSSLLSSTDTQYF

j_gene: TRBJ2-1
d_gene: TRBD2
len: 15
abundance: NA
v_gene: TRBV5-4
CDR3nt: TGTGCCAGCAGCCCGAAGGGCGGGAGGGCCGATGAGCAGTTCTTC
CDR3aa: CASSPKGGRADEQFF

j_gene: TRBJ2-3
d_gene: NA
len: 14
abundance: NA
v_gene: TRBV19
CDR3nt: TGTGCCAGTAGCGCCAGACTGACCACAGATACGCAGTATTTT
CDR3aa: CASSARLTTDTQYF

j_gene: TRBJ1-1
d_gene: NA
len: 14
abundance: NA
v_gene: TRBV6-1
CDR3nt: TGTGCCAGCGTGATTCGAGGTATGAACACTGAAGCTTTCTTT
CDR3aa: CASVIRGMNTEAFF

j_gene: TRBJ2-1
d_gene: TRBD2
len: 16
abundance: NA
v_gene: TRBV27
CDR3nt: TGTGCCAGCAGTTTCCAGACTAGCGGGGTGTACAATGAGCAGTTCTTC
CDR3aa: CASSFQTSGVYNEQFF

j_gene: TRBJ1-2
d_gene: NA
len: 14
abundance: NA
v_gene: TRBV25-1
CDR3nt: TGTGCCAGCAGTGAATTTGGGGGCGAGTATGGCTACACCTTC
CDR3aa: CASSEFGGEYGYTF

j_gene: TRBJ1-3
d_gene: NA
len: 15
abundance: NA
v_gene: TRBV5-4
CDR3nt: TGTGCCAGCAGCTCCCCCGGGTCCTCTGGAAACACCATATATTTT
CDR3aa: CASSSPGSSGNTIYF

j_gene: TRBJ2-2
d_gene: TRBD1
len: 13
abundance: NA
v_gene: TRBV29-1
CDR3nt: TGCAGCGTCGGAGAGACAGGGCCCGGGGAGCTGTTTTTT
CDR3aa: CSVGETGPGELFF

j_gene: TRBJ2-7
d_gene: NA
len: 15
abundance: NA
v_gene: TRBV6-5
CDR3nt: TGTGCCAGCAGTTACCCGGACTACTTATTGCGCGAGCAGTACTTC
CDR3aa: CASSYPDYLLREQYF

j_gene: TRBJ2-3
d_gene: TRBD2
len: 21
abundance: NA
v_gene: TRBV27
CDR3nt: TGTGCCAGCAGTTTTTATATCGGGACTAGCGGGAGTATTCGCCAGCGAAGACCCCAGTATTTT
CDR3aa: CASSFYIGTSGSIRQRRPQYF

j_gene: TRBJ2-2
d_gene: NA
len: 15
abundance: NA
v_gene: TRBV28
CDR3nt: TGTGCCAGCAGTCCTCTGACAGGGAACACCGGGGAGCTGTTTTTT
CDR3aa: CASSPLTGNTGELFF

j_gene: TRBJ1-3
d_gene: NA
len: 17
abundance: NA
v_gene: TRBV11-2
CDR3nt: TGTGCCAGCAGCTTAGGAGCTAGCGGGAGCTCTGGAAACACCATATATTTT
CDR3aa: CASSLGASGSSGNTIYF

j_gene: TRBJ1-3
d_gene: NA
len: 16
abundance: NA
v_gene: TRBV5-6
CDR3nt: TGTGCCAGCAGAGGGGTTGCCAGCCCCCCGGGGGACACCATATATTTT
CDR3aa: CASRGVASPPGDTIYF

j_gene: TRBJ1-1
d_gene: NA
len: 11
abundance: NA
v_gene: TRBV20-1
CDR3nt: TGCAGTGCTCCTCAGGGCGCTGAAGCTTTCTTT
CDR3aa: CSAPQGAEAFF

j_gene: TRBJ1-5
d_gene: TRBD1
len: 15
abundance: NA
v_gene: TRBV19
CDR3nt: TGTGCCAGTAGGACAGGGGGGTTCGGCAATCAGCCCCAGCATTTT
CDR3aa: CASRTGGFGNQPQHF

j_gene: TRBJ2-1
d_gene: TRBD1
len: 17
abundance: NA
v_gene: TRBV5-1
CDR3nt: TGCGCCAGCAGCTCCCTACCTCGACAGGGGGCGGGACATGAGCAGTTCTTC
CDR3aa: CASSSLPRQGAGHEQFF

j_gene: TRBJ1-4
d_gene: NA
len: 13
abundance: few
v_gene: TRBV27
CDR3nt: TGTGCCAGCAGTTTATTGAGTAATGAAAAACTGTTTTTT
CDR3aa: CASSLLSNEKLFF

j_gene: TRBJ2-5
d_gene: NA
len: 15
abundance: NA
v_gene: TRBV27
CDR3nt: TGTGCCAGCAGCCCCGGACTGCGCCCTCAAGAGACCCAGTACTTC
CDR3aa: CASSPGLRPQETQYF

j_gene: TRBJ1-2
d_gene: NA
len: 15
abundance: NA
v_gene: TRBV4-2
CDR3nt: TGTGCCAGCAGCCAAGAGCTGGCCCAGGGGTATGGCTACACCTTC
CDR3aa: CASSQELAQGYGYTF

j_gene: TRBJ2-5
d_gene: NA
len: 14
abundance: NA
v_gene: TRBV9
CDR3nt: TGTGCCAGCAGCGTCGAGGGGGGGACAGAGACCCAGTACTTC
CDR3aa: CASSVEGGTETQYF

j_gene: TRBJ1-4
d_gene: TRBD1
len: 15
abundance: NA
v_gene: TRBV11-2
CDR3nt: TGTGCCAGCAGCTGGAGGGACAGGGGTGGTGAAAAACTGTTTTTT
CDR3aa: CASSWRDRGGEKLFF

j_gene: TRBJ2-7
d_gene: NA
len: 15
abundance: NA
v_gene: TRBV28
CDR3nt: TGTGCCAGCAGTTTTGAAAGGCGGAGTCACCTCGAGCAGTACTTC
CDR3aa: CASSFERRSHLEQYF

j_gene: TRBJ1-2
d_gene: NA
len: 13
abundance: NA
v_gene: TRBV29-1
CDR3nt: TGCAGCGTTGATTGGTTGGGAAGGAGGGGCTACACCTTC
CDR3aa: CSVDWLGRRGYTF

j_gene: TRBJ2-1
d_gene: NA
len: 15
abundance: NA
v_gene: TRBV6-1
CDR3nt: TGTGCCAGCTTGGACTTGACAGGCTCCTACAATGAGCAGTTCTTC
CDR3aa: CASLDLTGSYNEQFF

j_gene: TRBJ2-1
d_gene: TRBD1
len: 14
abundance: NA
v_gene: TRBV9
CDR3nt: TGTGCCAGCAGCCGGGACAGGGAAATGGATGAGCAGTTCTTC
CDR3aa: CASSRDREMDEQFF

j_gene: TRBJ2-3
d_gene: NA
len: 13
abundance: few
v_gene: TRBV27
CDR3nt: TGTGCCAGCAGTCCCTCACAGGGAGATACGCAGTATTTT
CDR3aa: CASSPSQGDTQYF

j_gene: TRBJ2-1
d_gene: NA
len: 17
abundance: once
v_gene: TRBV18
CDR3nt: TGTGCCAGCTCACCACTTGGGCCGGGAAGCTCCTACAATGAGCAGTTCTTC
CDR3aa: CASSPLGPGSSYNEQFF

j_gene: TRBJ2-1
d_gene: TRBD2
len: 15
abundance: NA
v_gene: TRBV9
CDR3nt: TGTGCCAGCAGCGGACGGGGACTAGCGGCGGTGGAGCAGTTCTTC
CDR3aa: CASSGRGLAAVEQFF

j_gene: TRBJ1-1
d_gene: NA
len: 16
abundance: NA
v_gene: TRBV27
CDR3nt: TGTGCCAGCAGTTTATGGGGGGGGCATGTGAACACTGAAGCTTTCTTT
CDR3aa: CASSLWGGHVNTEAFF

j_gene: TRBJ2-3
d_gene: TRBD2
len: 15
abundance: NA
v_gene: TRBV19
CDR3nt: TGTGCCAGTAGACCCGAGGCTAGCGGGAGAGATACGCAGTATTTT
CDR3aa: CASRPEASGRDTQYF